These T cell receptor beta chains were read from a single sample in a study of OX40 agonist ivuxolimab in advanced cancers. Using immunoSEQ multiplex PCR, the repertoire was profiled, and TCRdb retains in-frame clones only, with some absent. The sample includes 70,000 to 85,000 clones, around 82% of them seen just once. Here the sequenced sample was CD4+ or CD8+ T cells sorted from blood, taken in a trial of the OX40 agonist ivuxolimab. These receptors were obtained from an adult with an advanced solid tumor such as melanoma, head and neck, liver or kidney cancer. CDR3s include the opening cysteine and the closing phenylalanine or tryptophan. D genes are given only for firm matches. Not all rows give a size; the values are once, few, many and, for expanded clones, a class.

V gene,clone size,J gene,D gene,CDR3 protein,CDR3 DNA
TRBV27,-,TRBJ2-7,TRBD2,CASSSTSGRYEQYF,TGTGCCAGCAGTTCCACTAGCGGGCGATACGAGCAGTACTTC
TRBV5-1,-,TRBJ2-3,-,CASSLGQDPTDTQYF,TGCGCCAGCAGCTTGGGACAGGACCCCACAGATACGCAGTATTTT
TRBV7-3,-,TRBJ2-5,-,CASSLVPQETQYF,TGTGCCAGCAGCCTAGTACCACAAGAGACCCAGTACTTC
TRBV27,-,TRBJ1-6,-,CASSLSGRVVGSPLHF,TGTGCCAGCAGTTTATCTGGCAGAGTAGTTGGTTCACCCCTCCACTTT
TRBV4-2,-,TRBJ1-5,-,CASSKDGVGEQPQHF,TGTGCCAGCAGCAAGGACGGGGTTGGGGAGCAGCCCCAGCATTTT
TRBV6-5,-,TRBJ1-1,TRBD1,CASSPRGENTEAFF,TGTGCCAGCAGTCCCAGGGGGGAGAACACTGAAGCTTTCTTT
TRBV15,-,TRBJ2-5,TRBD2,CATSRDLSGGAAETQYF,TGTGCCACCAGCAGAGATTTAAGCGGGGGGGCAGCAGAGACCCAGTACTTC
TRBV5-1,-,TRBJ1-2,-,CASSFDTNYGYTF,TGCGCCAGCAGCTTCGACACCAACTATGGCTACACCTTC
TRBV18,-,TRBJ2-7,-,CASSPSLGHEQYF,TGTGCCAGCTCACCATCGCTGGGTCACGAGCAGTACTTC
TRBV14,-,TRBJ2-4,TRBD2,CASSQGLAVAKNIQYF,TGTGCCAGCAGCCAAGGACTAGCGGTAGCCAAAAACATTCAGTACTTC
TRBV30,-,TRBJ1-1,-,CAWTRDAQNTEAFF,TGTGCCTGGACCCGGGACGCTCAGAACACTGAAGCTTTCTTT
TRBV9,-,TRBJ2-5,TRBD2,CASSLTGLAVGETQYF,TGTGCCAGCAGCCTTACGGGACTAGCGGTTGGGGAGACCCAGTACTTC
TRBV6-5,few,TRBJ2-7,TRBD1,CASSYNRGGYEQYF,TGTGCCAGCAGTTACAACAGGGGTGGATACGAGCAGTACTTC
TRBV19,-,TRBJ2-7,TRBD2,CASSLRGASGSLEQYF,TGTGCCAGTAGTCTAAGAGGCGCTAGCGGGAGCCTCGAGCAGTACTTC
TRBV11-2,-,TRBJ2-1,TRBD2,CASSLDLSGRRGEQFF,TGTGCCAGCAGCTTGGATTTGAGCGGGAGAAGGGGTGAGCAGTTCTTC
TRBV29-1,-,TRBJ1-2,-,CSVERLAGGYGYTF,TGCAGCGTTGAACGATTGGCAGGAGGGTATGGCTACACCTTC
TRBV11-2,-,TRBJ1-5,TRBD1,CASSQTGGFNQPQHF,TGTGCCAGCAGCCAGACAGGGGGATTCAATCAGCCCCAGCATTTT
TRBV18,-,TRBJ1-5,TRBD1,CASSPRQGVGQPQHF,TGTGCCAGCTCACCACGACAGGGGGTCGGTCAGCCCCAGCATTTT
TRBV20-1,-,TRBJ2-7,-,CSARQIYEQYF,TGCAGTGCTCGTCAGATCTACGAGCAGTACTTC
TRBV6-5,-,TRBJ2-2,TRBD1,CASSYSQGRGELFF,TGTGCCAGCAGTTACTCACAGGGGCGGGGGGAGCTGTTTTTT
TRBV5-4,-,TRBJ2-7,TRBD2,CASSSGTSGSRAYEQYF,TGTGCCAGCAGCTCCGGGACTAGCGGGAGCAGGGCCTACGAGCAGTACTTC
TRBV12-5,-,TRBJ2-3,-,CASGNSADTQYF,TGTGCTAGTGGAAATTCAGCAGATACGCAGTATTTT